What follows describes a single TCR beta chain. These data belong to a study of blood T cells in healthy people across ages. Primers used in a second PCR of about 7 to 12 cycles were a sample-barcoded 5' primer and a J-beta primer mix. Each sample provided no less than 2.5 million CDR3-containing paired-end reads. TCRdb ran MiXCR on the 5' RACE reads and lists one entry per CDR3 protein. The data contain about 1.5 million distinct CDR3 sequences, less than 45% of them singletons. The V and J ends lost 0 bases and 7 bases, in that order; junction bases with no gene match: 10. Germline CDR1 and CDR2: SGHDN and FVKESK. This CDR3 contains 17 residues.

The TCR was taken from a young woman in good health. The V and J genes are TRBV14 and TRBJ2-3; 10 bases line up with TRBD2. The sample taken for sequencing was blood. CDR3 coding DNA: TGTGCCAGCAGCCAAGATCAGTACTTGGGACTAGCGAATACGCAGTATTTT. It translates to CASSQDQYLGLANTQYF.